Presented here are 21 T cell receptor beta chains from one specimen sequenced in a study of T cell clones after liver transplantation. Here immunoSEQ multiplex PCR was the method, and the copy in TCRdb shows in-frame clones only, minus some. The sample holds over 60,000 clones, roughly 80% seen once. The specimen was CD4+ T cells from blood, collected before liver transplant. The receptor source for this set is a human donor who received a liver transplant.

The CDR3 loop is CASSPRDRPYNEQFF. The CDR3 DNA sequence: TGTGCCAGCAGTCCCCGGGACAGACCCTACAATGAGCAGTTCTTC. This chain joins TRBV28 and TRBJ2-1; 7 nucleotides align to TRBD1. CDR3 length: 15 residues. The V segment lost 5 bases and the J segment 2 bases; nucleotides outside the gene matches: 6. Germline CDR1 and CDR2: MDHEN and SYDVKM.

This clone showed up just a few times. J is TRBJ1-5 and V is TRBV10-2; 8 bases fit TRBD1. Unmatched junction bases numbered 3, after V lost 7 bases and J lost 4 bases. Germline-derived CDR1 and CDR2 are WSHSY and SAAADI. The CDR3 consists of 13 residues. This chain's CDR3 is CASNNRGNQPQHF. CDR3 DNA: TGCGCCAGCAATAACAGGGGGAATCAGCCCCAGCATTTT.

The rearrangement links TRBV4-1 to TRBJ1-4; D not resolved. Trimming took off 1 base at V and 8 bases at J, with 17 bases between the two ends. This CDR3 has 16 amino acids. Germline CDR1 and CDR2: MGHRA and YSYEKL. CDR3 sequence (DNA): TGCGCCAGCAGCCAAGGAATGCCCGCCATGGGAGAAAAACTGTTTTTT. Its protein product is CASSQGMPAMGEKLFF.

The chain couples TRBV25-1 to TRBJ1-1; D unclear. CDR3 length equals 14 residues. Germline-derived CDR1 and CDR2 are MGHDK and SYGVNS. V lost 1 base to trimming and J lost 3 bases, with 9 bases between them. The CDR3 sequence: CASSESVGYTEAFF. The CDR3 DNA reads as TGTGCCAGCAGTGAATCCGTAGGGTACACTGAAGCTTTCTTT.

This sequence joins TRBV5-1 and TRBJ2-5, with D possibly TRBD2 on 5 matching bases. The V and J ends lost 4 bases and 9 bases respectively, with 19 bases between them. Germline CDR1 is SGHRS and CDR2 is YFSETQ. This CDR3 contains 14 residues. CDR3 bases: TGCGCCAGCAGCCCCGGTTCCATGAGGGCGGCCCAGTACTTC. This gives the protein CASSPGSMRAAQYF.

The chain has TRBV19 and TRBJ1-2, with D possibly matching TRBD1 (5 bases). V was cut by 3 bases and J by 3 bases, with 5 bases left in between. Germline-derived CDR1 and CDR2 are LNHDA and SQIVND (reference sequence). The CDR3 runs 12 residues. The CDR3 reads CASSIRDYGYTF. The CDR3 bases are TGTGCCAGTAGTATCAGGGACTATGGCTACACCTTC.

The chain recombines TRBV28 with TRBJ2-1; TRBD2 matches 11 bases. Trimming cost V 2 bases and J 7 bases; bases outside gene matches: 10. The CDR3 contains 17 residues. Germline V gene lookup returns CDR1 MDHEN and CDR2 SYDVKM. The CDR3 nucleotides are TGTGCCAGCAGTTTAGGTATCCATAGCGGGAGGGCAAATGAGCAGTTCTTC. Its translation: CASSLGIHSGRANEQFF.

This sequence joins TRBV18 and TRBJ2-3, with 7 positions matching TRBD2. The V gene's germline CDR1 is KGHSH and CDR2 LQKENI. V was pared by 3 bases and J by 2 bases, with 5 bases of the junction left unmatched. This CDR3 comprises 15 residues. The CDR3 reads CASSPGEGTTDTQYF. In DNA form, the CDR3 reads TGTGCCAGCTCACCGGGGGAGGGGACCACAGATACGCAGTATTTT.

The V and J genes are TRBV5-1 and TRBJ2-1; D remains unclear. Germline assignment: CDR1 SGHRS and CDR2 YFSETQ. The length of the CDR3 is 13 residues. V was clipped by 0 bases and J by 9 bases, with 10 bases between them. Written as DNA, the CDR3 is TGCGCCAGCAGCTTGGTACCCTCGGCTGAGCAGTTCTTC. Encoded protein: CASSLVPSAEQFF.

The DNA of the CDR3 is TGTGCCAGTAGTATTGAACAGGGAACTGAAGCTTTCTTT. Protein: CASSIEQGTEAFF. The chain links TRBV19 to TRBJ1-1; tentatively, D is TRBD1 (6 bases). The CDR3 has 13 residues. Trimming pared 3 bases from V and 5 bases from J, leaving 10 bases between. CDR1 is LNHDA, CDR2 SQIVND, per germline (reference sequence).

V and J are TRBV30 and TRBJ2-7; D unresolved. Trimming cost V 2 bases and J 2 bases, with 13 bases left between them. This CDR3 is 14 amino acids long. CDR1 GTSNPN and CDR2 SVGIG come from the germline V gene (reference sequence). CDR3 loop: CAWSWGRVPYEQYF. The CDR3 DNA reads TGTGCCTGGAGTTGGGGTAGGGTGCCCTACGAGCAGTACTTC.

The V gene is TRBV4-3, the J gene TRBJ2-7, with D perhaps matching TRBD1 (5 bases). The CDR3 spans 13 residues. V dropped 2 bases and J dropped 5 bases, with 10 bases sitting between them. The germline V gene has CDR1 LGHNA and CDR2 YSLEER. For the CDR3, the DNA is TGCGCCAGCAGCCAATTTAGGGGCGACGAGCAGTACTTC. Translated, it gives CASSQFRGDEQYF.

The V and J genes are TRBV7-2 and TRBJ1-2; TRBD1 matches 8 bases. The CDR3 is 13 amino acids. The V gene's germline CDR1 is SGHTA and CDR2 FQGNSA. V lost 1 base, J lost 8 bases, and 3 bases stayed unmatched. The CDR3 loop is CASSLGTGLGYTF. CDR3 sequence (DNA): TGTGCCAGCAGCTTAGGGACAGGGTTGGGCTACACCTTC.

The gene calls are TRBV25-1 and TRBJ2-1; TRBD2 agrees at 13 bases. This CDR3 is 15 amino acids long. The V gene end was trimmed by 4 bases and the J gene end by 12 bases; junction bases not matched to a gene: 9. Germline V CDR1 and CDR2: MGHDK, SYGVNS. CDR3 in amino acids: CASSADTGLAGPQFF. CDR3 DNA: TGTGCCAGCAGTGCAGATACGGGACTAGCGGGACCGCAGTTCTTC.

This clone was recorded a few times. V gene TRBV9 combines with J gene TRBJ2-5, with D possibly being TRBD1 or TRBD2 (6 bases each). Trimming removed 4 bases at V and 7 bases at J, with 20 bases between. Germline CDR1 SGDLS, CDR2 YYNGEE. The CDR3 contains 15 residues. CDR3 protein: CASSPPGHQAGTQYF. In DNA form, the CDR3 reads TGTGCCAGCAGCCCCCCGGGACATCAAGCGGGGACCCAGTACTTC.

The chain couples TRBV19 to TRBJ1-3; no clear D gene. The CDR3 contains 14 residues. V was trimmed by 9 bases and J by 0 bases, leaving 12 bases between them. Per the germline V gene, CDR1 is LNHDA and CDR2 is SQIVND (reference sequence). This CDR3 is CASRDGSSGNTIYF. The CDR3 DNA is TGTGCCAGCCGCGACGGGAGCTCTGGAAACACCATATATTTT.

This chain joins TRBV27 and TRBJ2-7, with 11 bases lining up with TRBD1. Trimming cost V 2 bases and J 6 bases; bases outside gene matches: 3. The CDR3 is 14 residues long. CDR1 is MNHEY and CDR2 is SMNVEV in the germline V gene (reference sequence). The CDR3 loop reads CASSLQGTGGEQYF. The CDR3 DNA reads as TGTGCCAGCAGTTTACAAGGGACAGGGGGCGAGCAGTACTTC.

The CDR3 DNA reads as TGCAGCGTTGGGCGGACAACGGGAGGATCGGATACGCAGTATTTT. Protein: CSVGRTTGGSDTQYF. J is TRBJ2-3 and V is TRBV29-1; 7 bases are a match to TRBD2. The germline CDR1 and CDR2 sequences are SQVTM and ANQGSEA. This CDR3 has 15 residues. Unmatched junction bases numbered 13, after V lost 4 bases and J lost 6 bases.

This rearrangement joins TRBV27 to TRBJ2-2; TRBD2 might be the D (6 bases). The CDR3 spans 15 residues. Trimming left V 3 bases short and J 3 bases short, with 11 bases between. CDR1 is MNHEY, CDR2 SMNVEV, per germline (reference sequence). The CDR3 sequence: CASSFGGRYTGELFF. The DNA for the CDR3 is TGTGCCAGCAGTTTTGGAGGGAGGTACACCGGGGAGCTGTTTTTT.

The sample holds a few counts of this clone. The chain employs TRBV6-1 and TRBJ2-7; TRBD1 aligns across 7 bases. The V segment lost 6 bases and the J segment 5 bases; nucleotides outside the gene matches: 10. CDR1 and CDR2 (germline): MNHNS, SASEGT. The CDR3 covers 14 residues. The CDR3, as DNA: TGTGCCAGCAGCCGACAGGGATGGGACGACGAGCAGTACTTC. Translating gives CASSRQGWDDEQYF.

The chain recombines TRBV28 with TRBJ1-4; perhaps TRBD1 as D (5 bases). The V gene's germline CDR1 is MDHEN and CDR2 SYDVKM. This CDR3 is 16 amino acids long. V was clipped by 3 bases and J by 4 bases, with 15 bases between them. The CDR3 DNA follows: TGTGCCAGCAGTTTGGGGCTGCCCGGGCTTAATGAAAAACTGTTTTTT. Translated: CASSLGLPGLNEKLFF.